This T cell receptor beta chain came from a study of blood T cells in healthy people across ages. Study as a whole: Through template switching, about one barcoded beta molecule was captured per two T cells, as measured in model experiments.

Primers used in a second PCR of roughly 6 to 12 cycles were a sample-barcoded 5' primer and a J-beta primer mix. TCRdb used MiXCR to reprocess the 5' RACE reads, holding one entry per CDR3 protein. The sample carries 650,000 to 700,000 distinct CDR3 sequences, 52% recorded once. Germline V lookup: CDR1 ENHRY, CDR2 SYGVKD. The CDR3 spans 13 residues. V was cut by 3 bases and J by 3 bases, with 7 bases left in between. The receptor comes from an elderly woman in good health. The sample was blood. This rearrangement joins TRBV10-3 to TRBJ2-3; D is ambiguous. The CDR3 protein is CAISDKVTDTQYF. The CDR3 DNA follows: TGTGCCATCAGTGATAAGGTGACAGATACGCAGTATTTT.